This is a list of T cell receptor beta chains from one sample in a study of T cell changes during pregnancy in multiple sclerosis. The table came from immunoSEQ multiplex PCR; TCRdb's copy has only in-frame clones and leaves some out. The profile shows some 45,000 clones, approximately 95% of them singletons. The sequences come from CD8+ T cells from peripheral blood mononuclear cells, collected in the first trimester of pregnancy. These receptors were collected from a female donor with multiple sclerosis, enrolled in a pregnancy study. Each CDR3 is given with its conserved first and last residue. D genes are given only for firm matches. Expanded clones are given a class, and other clones once, few, many or no size at all.

cdr3_aa cdr3_nt v_call d_call j_call clone_size
CATSFRGDLNWIEQYF TGTGCCACCAGCTTCAGGGGGGATTTGAATTGGATCGAGCAGTACTTC TRBV15 - TRBJ2-7 -
CASSYTLAGEQFF TGTGCCAGCAGCTACACACTAGCGGGAGAGCAGTTCTTC TRBV7-3 TRBD2 TRBJ2-1 -
CATSRGAGEYEQYF TGTGCCACCAGCAGAGGCGCAGGGGAATACGAGCAGTACTTC TRBV15 - TRBJ2-7 -
CASSLDRVNEQFF TGTGCCAGCAGTTTAGACAGGGTTAATGAGCAGTTCTTC TRBV27 TRBD1 TRBJ2-1 once
CASGLAGDGTDTQYF TGTGCTAGTGGTTTAGCGGGAGACGGCACAGATACGCAGTATTTT TRBV12-5 TRBD2 TRBJ2-3 -
CLQRVRNQPQHF TGCCTCCAGAGGGTCCGGAATCAGCCCCAGCATTTT TRBV27 - TRBJ1-5 -
CASSFQLSGNTEAFF TGTGCCAGCAGCTTTCAATTGTCAGGGAACACTGAAGCTTTCTTT TRBV13 - TRBJ1-1 -
CASSVDGTKPYEQYF TGTGCCAGCAGCGTCGACGGGACAAAGCCCTACGAGCAGTACTTC TRBV9 - TRBJ2-7 -
CASSLPGQMANYGYTF TGTGCCAGCAGCCTACCGGGACAGATGGCTAACTATGGCTACACCTTC TRBV7-9 TRBD1 TRBJ1-2 -
CASSTPGASGEQETQYF TGTGCCAGCAGTACACCTGGGGCTAGCGGGGAACAAGAGACCCAGTACTTC TRBV21-1 - TRBJ2-5 -
CASSPLAGGYNEQFF TGTGCCAGCAGCCCACTAGCGGGGGGGTACAATGAGCAGTTCTTC TRBV28 TRBD2 TRBJ2-1 -
CASSVTGTLQETQYF TGTGCCAGCAGCGTGACAGGAACCCTACAAGAGACCCAGTACTTC TRBV7-9 - TRBJ2-5 -
CASSATGAGNTIYF TGTGCCAGCAGCGCTACAGGGGCTGGAAACACCATATATTTT TRBV9 TRBD1 TRBJ1-3 once
CAWTDTYGYTF TGTGCCTGGACCGACACCTATGGCTACACCTTC TRBV30 - TRBJ1-2 -
CASKAQRGMNNEQFF TGTGCCAGCAAAGCTCAGCGGGGGATGAACAATGAGCAGTTCTTC TRBV5-6 TRBD2 TRBJ2-1 -
CASSSGLAVQETQYF TGTGCCAGCAGTTCAGGACTAGCGGTCCAAGAGACCCAGTACTTC TRBV27 TRBD2 TRBJ2-5 -
CASSEGGTSYEQYF TGTGCCAGCAGTGAAGGAGGGACTTCCTACGAGCAGTACTTC TRBV2 - TRBJ2-7 -
CASSLGQGKNEQYF TGTGCCAGCAGCTTAGGACAGGGTAAAAACGAGCAGTACTTC TRBV7-9 TRBD1 TRBJ2-7 -
CASSQGPGTGGNGYTF TGTGCCAGCAGCCAAGGTCCGGGGACAGGGGGCAATGGCTACACCTTC TRBV14 TRBD1 TRBJ1-2 few
CASSLFGAGAEAFF TGTGCCAGCAGCTTATTTGGGGCAGGGGCCGAAGCTTTCTTT TRBV7-9 - TRBJ1-1 -
CASSGPLMASGRASQYF TGTGCCAGCAGCGGACCCCTGATGGCTAGCGGGAGGGCCTCGCAGTATTTT TRBV9 TRBD2 TRBJ2-3 -
CASRKGGQGIYEQYF TGTGCCAGCAGGAAGGGGGGACAGGGGATTTACGAGCAGTACTTC TRBV27 TRBD1 TRBJ2-7 -